Shown below are 8 T cell receptor beta chains from a single sample sequenced in a study of identical twins. Each CDR3 protein is one row after TCRdb ran MiXCR on the 5' RACE reads. The repertoire holds about 500,000 distinct CDR3 sequences, with about 13% as singletons. The data were also submitted as part of a second study, on yellow fever vaccine responses in identical twins.

The sample consisted of CD4+ T cells sorted from blood. These receptors originate from a woman younger than 35 in good health.

The chain recombines TRBV11-2 with TRBJ2-6; D is unclear. This CDR3 spans 16 amino acids. V dropped 5 bases and J dropped 0 bases, with 11 bases sitting between them. Germline V gives CDR1 SGHAT, CDR2 FQNNGV. CDR3 residues: CASSPRGYSGANVLTF. The DNA for the CDR3 is TGTGCCAGCAGCCCCCGAGGCTACTCTGGGGCCAACGTCCTGACTTTC.

A word on this clonotype: At one of its ends the junction is not consistent with the germline gene, which may arise from a read error. CDR3 amino acids: CAISESRQTNTGELFF. As DNA, the CDR3 is TGTGCCATCAGTGAGTCGAGACAGACTAACACCGGGGAGCTATTTTTT. The chain is built from TRBV10-3 and TRBJ2-2; D is perhaps TRBD1 or TRBD2 (5 bases each). Germline V lookup: CDR1 ENHRY, CDR2 SYGVKD. This CDR3 contains 16 residues.

The chain is built from TRBV7-2 and TRBJ2-6; D is uncertain. The ends were cut back, 5 bases at V and 0 bases at J, with 8 bases in the middle. Germline CDR1 and CDR2: SGHTA and FQGNSA. The CDR3 is 15 amino acids. This chain's CDR3 is CASSQIHSGANVLTF. The CDR3 nucleotides are TGTGCCAGCAGCCAGATCCACTCTGGGGCCAACGTCCTGACTTTC.

The chain employs TRBV18 and TRBJ2-1; D gene ambiguous. The CDR3 covers 13 residues. V shed 1 base and J shed 8 bases, with 9 bases lying between them. Germline V gene lookup returns CDR1 KGHSH and CDR2 LQKENI. The CDR3 sequence is CASSPRHGDEQFF. The CDR3 DNA reads as TGTGCCAGCTCACCACGGCATGGGGATGAGCAGTTCTTC. The entire variable domain, with the rest obtained from reference TRBV18 and TRBJ2-1, is as follows: NAGVMQNPRHLVRRRGQEARLRCSPMKGHSHVYWYRQLPEEGLKFMVYLQKENIIDESGMPKERFSAEFPKEGPSILRIQQVVRGDSAAYFCASSPRHGDEQFFGPGTRLTVL.

CDR3 in DNA: TGCAGCGGGACTTTCAATGAGCAGTTCTTC. Translating gives CSGTFNEQFF. The V call is TRBV29-1, the J call TRBJ2-1, with D maybe TRBD2 (5 bases). V was cut by 7 bases and J by 6 bases, with 7 bases left in between. CDR3 length: 10 amino acids. In germline, CDR1 is SQVTM, CDR2 ANQGSEA.

The table lists this clonotype with a few counts. The CDR3 sequence: CASSLPGTGTGLEQFF. The CDR3 nucleotides are TGTGCCAGCAGTTTACCTGGGACCGGTACAGGGCTTGAGCAGTTCTTC. The chain uses TRBV28 and TRBJ2-1, with D tentatively TRBD1 (6 bases). The CDR3 sequence is 16 residues long. Deletions cut 2 bases from V and 9 bases from J, with 20 bases between. The germline V gene encodes CDR1 MDHEN and CDR2 SYDVKM.

In its sample, this clonotype was seen a few times. The V call is TRBV7-2, the J call TRBJ2-7, with no clear D. The CDR3 length is 14 residues. The V end was cut by 3 bases, the J end by 2 bases, with 11 bases between. CDR1 is SGHTA and CDR2 is FQGNSA in the germline V gene. The CDR3 spells CASSLLGPTYEQYF. CDR3 nucleotides: TGTGCCAGCAGCTTGTTGGGCCCGACCTACGAGCAGTACTTC.

The chain recombines TRBV4-2 with TRBJ2-5; 7 bases are shared with TRBD2. The CDR3 has 15 amino acids. The ends lost 2 bases at V and 1 base at J; junction bases unmatched: 4. Germline-derived CDR1 and CDR2 are LGHNA and YNFKEQ. CDR3 sequence reads: CASSQNSGLQETQYF. CDR3 nucleotides: TGTGCCAGCAGCCAAAATAGCGGGCTCCAAGAGACCCAGTACTTC.